The 28 T cell receptor beta chains listed next were all sequenced from one sample in a study of graft-versus-host responses after intestinal transplantation. The method was immunoSEQ multiplex PCR; TCRdb's version includes in-frame clones alone and lacks a portion of them. The sample yields over 45,000 clones, 70% to 90% seen once. This specimen consisted of PBMCs, obtained 26 days after transplant. The receptors come from a human patient who received an intestinal transplant, so some T cells may come from the graft donor.

The chain couples TRBV4-2 to TRBJ1-6, with D perhaps matching TRBD1 (5 bases). The CDR3 loop spans 19 amino acids. The germline V and J ends were trimmed by 0 bases and 0 bases, with 15 bases remaining between them. Germline V gives CDR1 LGHNA, CDR2 YNFKEQ. Written as DNA, the CDR3 is TGTGCCAGCAGCCAAGAACGGGACTTTCCATCCTCCTATAATTCACCCCTCCACTTT. It yields the protein CASSQERDFPSSYNSPLHF.

This chain connects TRBV7-8 to TRBJ2-2; the D gene is possibly TRBD2 (5 bases). Trimming shortened V by 1 base and J by 5 bases, and 8 bases separated the two germline ends. The CDR3 has 14 amino acids. In germline, CDR1 is SGHVS, CDR2 FQNEAQ. This chain's CDR3 is CASSLGGLTGELFF. The CDR3 coding sequence is TGTGCCAGCAGCTTAGGAGGGCTGACCGGGGAGCTGTTTTTT.

V usage is TRBV7-2 and J usage is TRBJ2-5, with a weak D call TRBD2 (6 bases). The CDR3 extends over 14 amino acids. V was clipped by 8 bases and J by 5 bases, with 18 bases between them. CDR1 SGHTA and CDR2 FQGNSA come from the germline V gene. The CDR3 loop reads CASARYGGEETQYF. For the CDR3, the DNA is TGTGCCAGCGCCCGCTATGGCGGGGAGGAGACCCAGTACTTC.

The chain uses TRBV10-1 and TRBJ2-3, with D possibly matching TRBD1 (5 bases). This CDR3 has 14 amino acids. The V end lost 2 bases, the J end lost 1 base, and 7 bases lay between the germline ends. CDR1 is WNHNN and CDR2 is SYGVQD in the germline V gene (reference sequence). This CDR3 reads CASSEETGTDTQYF. Written as DNA, the CDR3 is TGCGCCAGCAGTGAGGAGACAGGCACAGATACGCAGTATTTT.

This chain uses TRBV18 with TRBJ2-3, with 10 bases lining up with TRBD2. The CDR3 length is 16 residues. Germline V gives CDR1 KGHSH, CDR2 LQKENI. V lost 6 bases to trimming and J lost 0 bases; unmatched junction nucleotides: 6. The CDR3 DNA reads TGTGCCAGCTCGTCTCTAGCGGGGGCTAGCACAGATACGCAGTATTTT. Its translation is CASSSLAGASTDTQYF.

CDR3 nucleotides: TGCAGTGCCCTAGACAATGAGCAGTTCTTC. Translated: CSALDNEQFF. This sequence joins TRBV20-1 and TRBJ2-1; no clear D. Germline values: CDR1 DFQATT, CDR2 SNEGSKA (reference sequence). The CDR3 has 10 residues. The V end lost 6 bases, the J end lost 5 bases, and 5 bases lay between the germline ends.

DNA of the CDR3: TGTGCCAGCAGGGCTAATCTAGCGGGGGGACCCACAGATACGCAGTATTTT. Protein product: CASRANLAGGPTDTQYF. The chain employs TRBV2 and TRBJ2-3; 11 nucleotides agree with TRBD2. The V gene's germline CDR1 is SNHLY and CDR2 FYNNEI. With V trimmed by 6 bases and J by 2 bases, 10 bases remained unmatched. The length of the CDR3 is 17 residues.

This rearrangement joins TRBV10-3 to TRBJ1-5, with a tentative D call TRBD1 (5 bases). The CDR3 is made up of 13 amino acids. Trimming removed 8 bases at V and 3 bases at J, with 11 bases between. CDR1 is ENHRY and CDR2 is SYGVKD in the germline V gene. The CDR3 DNA sequence: TGTGCCATCGGGGAGGGACCCAATCAGCCCCAGCATTTT. Its protein is CAIGEGPNQPQHF.

This chain joins TRBV19 and TRBJ2-1; TRBD1 aligns across 9 bases. From germline, CDR1 is LNHDA and CDR2 SQIVND (reference sequence). With V trimmed by 4 bases and J by 7 bases, 5 bases remained unmatched. This CDR3 has 14 residues. The CDR3 sequence is CASSTGQGTNEQFF. CDR3 bases: TGTGCCAGTAGTACCGGACAGGGGACAAATGAGCAGTTCTTC.

The CDR3 DNA is TGTGCCAGCAGCTTGGGGAGCGGGTCCCAGTACTTC. Translation gives CASSLGSGSQYF. J is TRBJ2-5 and V is TRBV5-6; a weak D match, TRBD2 (6 bases). The CDR3 runs 12 residues. V was trimmed by 0 bases and J by 9 bases, leaving 9 bases between them. Germline V gene lookup returns CDR1 SGHDT and CDR2 YYEEEE.

CDR3 loop: CASSFDRWSETQYF. The DNA of the CDR3 is TGTGCCAGCAGTTTTGACAGGTGGTCTGAGACCCAGTACTTC. The chain couples TRBV27 to TRBJ2-5, with D possibly being TRBD1 (6 bases). Germline V gene lookup returns CDR1 MNHEY and CDR2 SMNVEV (reference sequence). The CDR3 has 14 amino acids. The V end was cut by 3 bases, the J end by 5 bases, with 13 bases between.

V usage is TRBV5-1 and J usage is TRBJ2-7, with D possibly being TRBD2 (5 bases). The CDR3 is 14 amino acids. Germline CDR1 reads SGHRS; CDR2 reads YFSETQ. The V gene lost 3 bases and the J gene lost 2 bases, with 12 bases spanning the gap. Here the CDR3 DNA reads TGCGCCAGCAGCTACGGGATGTGGCCCTACGAGCAGTACTTC. Translated: CASSYGMWPYEQYF. Drawing the rest from reference TRBV5-1 and TRBJ2-7, the complete variable domain is KAGVTQTPRYLIKTRGQQVTLSCSPISGHRSVSWYQQTPGQGLQFLFEYFSETQRNKGNFPGRFSGRQFSNSRSEMNVSTLELGDSALYLCASSYGMWPYEQYFGPGTRLTVT.

The chain couples TRBV18 to TRBJ2-1, with D hard to call. V dropped 2 bases and J dropped 6 bases, with 14 bases sitting between them. Germline CDR1 is KGHSH and CDR2 is LQKENI. The CDR3 covers 15 residues. The CDR3 DNA reads as TGTGCCAGCTCACCAGTAGTTCCCTGGTCCAATGAGCAGTTCTTC. Amino acid sequence: CASSPVVPWSNEQFF.

This sequence joins TRBV5-4 and TRBJ1-1, with D possibly matching TRBD1 (5 bases). Germline V CDR1 and CDR2: SGHNT, YYREEE (reference sequence). The CDR3 consists of 11 residues. The V gene lost 3 bases and the J gene lost 7 bases, with 7 bases spanning the gap. The CDR3 protein is CASSSDSEAFF. The CDR3 coding sequence is TGTGCCAGCAGCTCCGACAGTGAAGCTTTCTTT.

The chain uses TRBV9 and TRBJ2-7; 13 bases are shared with TRBD2. V lost 3 bases, J lost 7 bases, and 1 base stayed unmatched. Germline CDR1 and CDR2: SGDLS and YYNGEE. This CDR3 region has 13 residues. CDR3 amino acids: CASSETSGGEQYF. The CDR3 nucleotides read TGTGCCAGCAGCGAGACTAGCGGGGGGGAGCAGTACTTC. The whole variable domain, remainder taken from reference TRBV9 and TRBJ2-7, is DSGVTQTPKHLITATGQRVTLRCSPRSGDLSVYWYQQSLDQGLQFLIQYYNGEERAKGNILERFSAQQFPDLHSELNLSSLELGDSALYFCASSETSGGEQYFGPGTRLTVT.

The chain joins TRBV28 to TRBJ1-4; 8 bases align to TRBD1. V shed 6 bases and J 0 bases; nucleotides not matched to a gene: 15. Germline CDR1 and CDR2: MDHEN and SYDVKM. This CDR3 spans 19 amino acids. This CDR3 is CASRDRTGQVVSTNEKLFF. CDR3 nucleotide sequence: TGTGCCAGCAGAGATAGGACAGGGCAAGTGGTATCAACTAATGAAAAACTGTTTTTT.

This clone was seen a few times. The gene calls are TRBV7-9 and TRBJ2-2; 7 positions match TRBD2. Germline CDR1 SEHNR, CDR2 FQNEAQ (reference sequence). The CDR3 contains 16 residues. Germline trimming cut 5 bases from V and 1 base from J; bases unmatched to any gene: 7. CDR3 protein: CASSPRERGNTGELFF. The CDR3 nucleotides are TGTGCCAGCAGCCCCAGGGAGCGGGGGAACACCGGGGAGCTGTTTTTT.

This chain connects TRBV7-8 to TRBJ2-2; TRBD2 agrees at 10 bases. Germline assignment: CDR1 SGHVS and CDR2 FQNEAQ. The CDR3 has 16 residues. The V gene end was trimmed by 3 bases and the J gene end by 5 bases; junction bases not matched to a gene: 6. The CDR3 region is CASSLKREGRTGELFF. The CDR3 DNA sequence: TGTGCCAGCAGCTTGAAGCGGGAGGGAAGGACCGGGGAGCTGTTTTTT.

The chain recombines TRBV6-5 with TRBJ2-7; the match to TRBD2 covers 13 bases. The trim removed 6 bases at V and 4 bases at J, leaving 6 bases unmatched. CDR1 and CDR2 (germline): MNHEY, SVGAGI. The CDR3 consists of 15 residues. CDR3 sequence reads: CASSTGTSGIYEQYF. The CDR3 nucleotides read TGTGCCAGCAGCACCGGGACTAGCGGGATTTACGAGCAGTACTTC.

V and J are TRBV18 and TRBJ2-3; 8 bases line up with TRBD1. Germline values: CDR1 KGHSH, CDR2 LQKENI. CDR3 size: 16 residues. V was clipped by 3 bases and J by 2 bases; unmatched bases: 7. The CDR3 is CASSPERQGTTDTQYF. The CDR3 region has the DNA TGTGCCAGCTCACCGGAAAGACAGGGGACCACAGATACGCAGTATTTT.

This sequence joins TRBV28 and TRBJ2-3; perhaps TRBD2 as D (5 bases). V shed 3 bases and J shed 2 bases, with 9 bases lying between them. In germline, CDR1 is MDHEN, CDR2 SYDVKM. This CDR3 is built from 14 residues. The CDR3 bases are TGTGCCAGCAGTTTTGGAGCGGACACAGATACGCAGTATTTT. Translated: CASSFGADTDTQYF.

The J gene is TRBJ2-5, the V gene TRBV9; the match to TRBD2 covers 7 bases. The CDR3 runs to 16 residues. V was clipped by 0 bases and J by 7 bases; unmatched bases: 12. Germline CDR1 and CDR2: SGDLS and YYNGEE. The CDR3, as DNA: TGTGCCAGCAGCGTAGAGCCTCAAGCGGGGTCCGGGACCCAGTACTTC. Amino acids: CASSVEPQAGSGTQYF.

The chain employs TRBV5-6 and TRBJ2-1, with 11 positions matching TRBD2. The V gene's germline CDR1 is SGHDT and CDR2 YYEEEE. This CDR3 contains 15 residues. V was clipped by 5 bases and J by 3 bases; unmatched bases: 4. Written as DNA, the CDR3 is TGTGCCAGCAGTAATCTAGCGGGGGGCTACAATGAGCAGTTCTTC. It codes for CASSNLAGGYNEQFF.

This clone appeared a single time. V usage is TRBV21-1 and J usage is TRBJ2-1; no check of the table's D call, TRBD1, against the DNA was made. TRBV21-1 is a recognized pseudogene. The CDR3 contains 16 residues. CDR3 residues: CASSKPGGTGDNEQFF. DNA of the CDR3: TGTGCCAGCAGCAAACCTGGTGGGACAGGGGACAATGAGCAGTTCTTC.

The chain combines TRBV19 with TRBJ2-1; TRBD2 matches 7 bases. Germline values: CDR1 LNHDA, CDR2 SQIVND (reference sequence). The CDR3 is made up of 16 amino acids. V dropped 4 bases and J dropped 3; count of bases not matched to a gene: 9. The CDR3 DNA reads as TGTGCCAGTAGTACACCCCCCCGCGGGGGCTACAATGAGCAGTTCTTC. It specifies CASSTPPRGGYNEQFF.

V is TRBV5-4 and J is TRBJ2-3, with D perhaps matching TRBD1 (6 bases). Per the germline V gene, CDR1 is SGHNT and CDR2 is YYREEE (reference sequence). The CDR3 has 15 amino acids. V lost 4 bases, J lost 6 bases, and 18 bases lay in between. The CDR3 region is CASSPQTGLADTQYF. The DNA for the CDR3 is TGTGCCAGCAGCCCACAAACAGGGTTGGCGGATACGCAGTATTTT.

The rearrangement uses TRBV27 and TRBJ2-5, with 8 bases matching TRBD2. With the DNA end fitting TRBJ2-7 better, the J assignment may be wrong. Germline V lookup: CDR1 MNHEY, CDR2 SMNVEV (reference sequence). The CDR3 runs 15 residues. The CDR3 spells CASSREGSDEYEQYF. CDR3 DNA: TGTGCCAGCAGCCGGGAGGGGAGTGACGAGTACGAGCAGTACTTC.

This clone has only a few counts. V usage is TRBV7-9 and J usage is TRBJ2-1; D gene ambiguous. CDR3 size: 13 residues. The V gene lost 5 bases and the J gene lost 10 bases, with 15 bases spanning the gap. Germline V CDR1 and CDR2: SEHNR, FQNEAQ (reference sequence). The CDR3 region has the DNA TGTGCCAGCAGCCCCCAACGTGAGAACGAGCAGTTCTTC. Translation gives CASSPQRENEQFF.